The present T cell receptor (beta chain) was sequenced within a study of blood T cell repertoires in COVID-19. On the study more broadly: PBMCs, B-cell-depleted T cells, or T cells were the source of the cDNA or gDNA that made up the material.

The CDR3 has 18 amino acids. Germline CDR1 reads SGHRS; CDR2 reads YFSETQ. With 0 bases clipped from V and 5 bases from J, the junction kept 12 bases outside the gene matches. Sequenced by immunoSEQ multiplex PCR; TCRdb stores in-frame clones only, minus some. The data contain around 340,000 clones, 65% to 85% of them singletons. This clone was picked up a small number of times. The sample taken for sequencing was peripheral blood. The chain couples TRBV5-1 to TRBJ2-2; TRBD2 agrees at 8 bases. This TCR derives from a young man with active or convalescent COVID-19. Here the CDR3 reads CASSLAFWTSGGTGELFF. The CDR3 DNA follows: TGCGCCAGCAGCTTGGCATTTTGGACCTCGGGGGGGACCGGGGAGCTGTTTTTT.